Detailed here is one TCR beta chain. Its antigen is undetermined. This specimen belongs to a study of blood T cells in healthy people across ages. Findings and limits, study-wide: TCR beta diversity tracked closely with naive T cell percentage.

Germline CDR1 DFQATT, CDR2 SNEGSKA (reference sequence). After removal of 3 bases from V and 5 bases from J, the junction contained 3 bases not matched to a gene. The CDR3 loop spans 13 amino acids. A J-beta primer mix and a sample-barcoded 5' primer were used in a second PCR of about 7 to 11 cycles. TCRdb redid the calling of the 5' RACE reads with MiXCR, one entry per CDR3 protein. Seen here are under 1 million distinct CDR3 sequences, roughly 44% observed once, and the top ten hold around 21%. This chain joins TRBV20-1 and TRBJ2-2, with TRBD1 matching over 7 bases. Sequencing used blood. This sequence originates from a man in his sixties in good health. The DNA of the CDR3 is TGCAGTGCTAGGACAGGGCGAACCGGGGAGCTGTTTTTT. It translates to CSARTGRTGELFF.